In this sample, the clone carrying this T cell receptor beta chain turned up a few times. Its specificity is unknown. The entry originates in a study of cytomegalovirus exposure and HLA in healthy donors. Study background: Out of fewer than 500 genotyped donors, about 80% belonged to the Caucasian-associated ancestry cluster.

The PCR employed 60 Vbeta primers together with 13 Jbeta primers. Original processing notes: The count from a later analysis was some 76 million unique TCR beta chains, some 11 million of them shared. TCRdb's copy holds only in-frame clones and misses some; the assay was immunoSEQ multiplex PCR. For V, J and clone size, that table is used; D and trimming come from the DNA. The table shows roughly 120,000 clones, with around 81% occurring only once. Whole-study findings and limits: Near-uniform donor sequencing depth was presumed by presence/absence analyses.

Sequencing was done on a sample of PBMCs. This TCR was recovered from a woman aged 25 to 39 in good health and CMV-seronegative.

The CDR3 reads CASSYFVSGELFF. The CDR3 DNA sequence: TGTGCCAGCAGTTACTTTGTCTCCGGGGAGCTGTTTTTT. The rearrangement uses TRBV6-6 and TRBJ2-2, with D unresolved. V lost 1 base, J lost 6 bases, and 6 bases lay in between. This CDR3 has 13 residues. Germline CDR1 is MNHNY and CDR2 is SVGAGI (reference sequence).